This T cell receptor beta chain stems from a study of blood T cell repertoires in COVID-19. Assay: immunoSEQ multiplex PCR; the TCRdb copy retains only in-frame clones and omits some. This table holds about 440,000 clones, about 85% found once. V shed 7 bases and J shed 0 bases, with 13 bases lying between them. The CDR3 extends over 16 amino acids. The germline CDR1 and CDR2 sequences are SEHNR and FQNEAQ (reference sequence). Participants were aged 18 to 89 years from about 25 US areas. The chain has TRBV7-9 and TRBJ1-6; no reliable D call. This TCR came from a woman aged 18-29 years with acute COVID-19. The sample comprised PBMCs or T cells enriched from blood (not recorded which). This chain's CDR3 is CASTPSISSYNSPLHF. The CDR3 nucleotides read TGTGCCAGCACCCCCTCGATCAGCTCCTATAATTCACCCCTCCACTTT.